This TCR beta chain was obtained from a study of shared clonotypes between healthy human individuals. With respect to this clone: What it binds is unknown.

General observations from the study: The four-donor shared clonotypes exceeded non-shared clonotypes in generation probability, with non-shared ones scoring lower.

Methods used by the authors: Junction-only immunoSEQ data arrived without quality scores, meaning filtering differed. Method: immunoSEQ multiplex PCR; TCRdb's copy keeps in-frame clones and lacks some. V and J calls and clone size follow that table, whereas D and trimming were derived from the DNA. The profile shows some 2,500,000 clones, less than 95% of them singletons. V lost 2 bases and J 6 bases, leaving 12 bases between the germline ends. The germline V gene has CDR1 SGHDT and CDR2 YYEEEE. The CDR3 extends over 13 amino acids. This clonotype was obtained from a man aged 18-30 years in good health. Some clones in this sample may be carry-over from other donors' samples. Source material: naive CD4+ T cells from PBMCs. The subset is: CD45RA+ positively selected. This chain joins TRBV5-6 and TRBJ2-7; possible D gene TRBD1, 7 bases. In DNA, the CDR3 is TGTGCCAGCAGCTTTCAGGGGGGTCGCGAGCAGTACTTC. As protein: CASSFQGGREQYF.